This T cell receptor beta chain was captured by sequencing in a study of blood T cell repertoires in COVID-19. Overall study: PBMCs, B-cell-depleted T cells, or T cells provided the cDNA or gDNA that made up the material.

Assay: immunoSEQ multiplex PCR; the TCRdb copy retains only in-frame clones and omits some. The sample has tens of thousands of clones; roughly four fifths are singletons. The germline V gene has CDR1 SGHNT and CDR2 YYREEE (reference sequence). The V gene end was trimmed by 0 bases and the J gene end by 2 bases; junction bases not matched to a gene: 1. The CDR3 is 14 amino acids. What was sequenced was peripheral blood. This chain connects TRBV5-4 to TRBJ2-5, with 7 bases aligning to TRBD2. This sequence originates from a human donor in a cohort sampled during active COVID-19. The CDR3, as DNA: TGTGCCAGCAGCTTGGAGGGACTACAAGAGACCCAGTACTTC. It yields the protein CASSLEGLQETQYF.